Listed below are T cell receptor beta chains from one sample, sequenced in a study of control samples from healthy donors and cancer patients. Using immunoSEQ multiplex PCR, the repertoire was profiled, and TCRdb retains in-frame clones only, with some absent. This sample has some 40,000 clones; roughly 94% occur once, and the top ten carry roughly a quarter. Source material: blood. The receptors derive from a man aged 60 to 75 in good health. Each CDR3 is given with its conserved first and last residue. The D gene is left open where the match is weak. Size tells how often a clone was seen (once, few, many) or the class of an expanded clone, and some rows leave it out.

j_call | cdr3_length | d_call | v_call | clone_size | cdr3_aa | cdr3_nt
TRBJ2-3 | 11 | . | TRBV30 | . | CAWSAGDTQYF | TGTGCCTGGAGTGCAGGGGATACGCAGTATTTT
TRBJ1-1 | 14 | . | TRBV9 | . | CASSVDGRNTEAFF | TGTGCCAGCAGCGTAGACGGGAGGAACACTGAAGCTTTCTTT
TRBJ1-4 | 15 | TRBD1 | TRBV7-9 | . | CASSLIGQGDEKLFF | TGTGCCAGCAGCTTAATCGGACAGGGGGATGAAAAACTGTTTTTT
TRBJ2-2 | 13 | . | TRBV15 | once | CATSSLYTGELFF | TGTGCCACCAGCAGTTTATACACCGGGGAGCTGTTTTTT
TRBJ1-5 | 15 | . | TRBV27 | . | CASRGFSGGDQPQHF | TGTGCCAGCAGAGGCTTTTCAGGAGGCGATCAGCCCCAGCATTTT
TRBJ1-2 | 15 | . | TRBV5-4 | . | CASTTIGQSSYGYTF | TGTGCCAGCACCACCATTGGACAGTCCTCCTATGGCTACACCTTC
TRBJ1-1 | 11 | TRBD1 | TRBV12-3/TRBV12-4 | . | CASSLTGEAFF | TGTGCCAGCAGTTTGACAGGGGAAGCTTTCTTT
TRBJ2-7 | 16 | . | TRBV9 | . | CASSPRLEGYSYEQYF | TGTGCCAGCAGCCCCCGACTTGAGGGCTACTCCTACGAGCAGTACTTC
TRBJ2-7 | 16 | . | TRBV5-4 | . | CASRLDPLRQGNEQYF | TGTGCCAGCAGGTTGGACCCCTTGCGGCAGGGGAACGAGCAGTACTTC
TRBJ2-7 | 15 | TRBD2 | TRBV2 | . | CASCPLAGGLYEQYF | TGTGCCAGCTGCCCCTTAGCGGGAGGCCTCTACGAGCAGTACTTC
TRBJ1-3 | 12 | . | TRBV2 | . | CASSDHRGTIYF | TGTGCCAGCAGTGACCACAGAGGCACCATATATTTT
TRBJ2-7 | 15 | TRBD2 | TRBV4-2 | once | CASSQEIAGGYEQYF | TGTGCCAGCAGCCAAGAAATAGCGGGCGGCTACGAGCAGTACTTC
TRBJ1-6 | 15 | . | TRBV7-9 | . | CASSLEGAANSPLHF | TGTGCCAGCAGCTTAGAAGGGGCGGCTAATTCACCCCTCCACTTT
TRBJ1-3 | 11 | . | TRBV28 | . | CASGPGNTIYF | TGTGCCAGCGGCCCAGGGAACACCATATATTTT
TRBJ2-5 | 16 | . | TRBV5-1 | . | CASSPGPTGEGETQYF | TGCGCCAGCAGCCCAGGACCCACGGGAGAGGGAGAGACCCAGTACTTC
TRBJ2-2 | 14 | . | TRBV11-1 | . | CASSPGANTGELFF | TGTGCCAGCAGCCCAGGGGCAAACACCGGGGAGCTGTTTTTT
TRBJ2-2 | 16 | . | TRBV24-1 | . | CATSDPHRVGTGELFF | TGTGCCACCAGTGACCCGCACAGGGTCGGCACCGGGGAGCTGTTTTTT
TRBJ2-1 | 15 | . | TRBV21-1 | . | CASSKGPPSGTYPFF | TGTGCCAGCAGCAAAGGGCCTCCTAGCGGGACCTACCCGTTCTTC
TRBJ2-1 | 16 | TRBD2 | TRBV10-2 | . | CASSELGTSGHNEQFF | TGCGCCAGCAGTGAGCTAGGGACTAGCGGCCACAATGAGCAGTTCTTC
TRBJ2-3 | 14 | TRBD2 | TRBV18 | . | CATKREYVTDTQYF | TGTGCCACAAAGCGGGAGTACGTCACAGATACGCAGTATTTT
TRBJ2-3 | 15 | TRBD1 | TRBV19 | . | CASIDRGQGPDTQYF | TGTGCCAGTATCGATAGGGGACAGGGTCCAGATACGCAGTATTTT
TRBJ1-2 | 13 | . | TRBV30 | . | CAWGQGRGNGYTF | TGTGCCTGGGGGCAGGGAAGGGGGAATGGCTACACCTTC
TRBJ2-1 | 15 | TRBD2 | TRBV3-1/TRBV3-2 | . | CASSQTSGTYNEQFF | TGTGCCAGCAGCCAGACTAGCGGGACCTACAATGAGCAGTTCTTC
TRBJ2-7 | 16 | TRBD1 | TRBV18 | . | CASSPGQGASSYEQYF | TGTGCCAGCTCACCCGGACAGGGGGCCTCCTCATACGAGCAGTACTTC
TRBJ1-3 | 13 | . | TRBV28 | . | CASSSGPGNTIYF | TGTGCCAGCAGTTCAGGCCCTGGAAACACCATATATTTT
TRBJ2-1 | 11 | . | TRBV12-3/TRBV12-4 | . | CASSLFNEQFF | TGTGCCAGCAGTTTATTCAATGAGCAGTTCTTC
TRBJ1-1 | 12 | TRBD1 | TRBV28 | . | CAVPGQRAEAFF | TGTGCCGTTCCGGGACAGAGGGCTGAAGCTTTCTTT
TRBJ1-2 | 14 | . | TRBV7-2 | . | CASSLGGALYGYTF | TGTGCCAGCAGCTTAGGAGGGGCCCTTTATGGCTACACCTTC
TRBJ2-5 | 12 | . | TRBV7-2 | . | CASSLSAETQYF | TGTGCCAGCAGCTTGAGTGCGGAGACCCAGTACTTC
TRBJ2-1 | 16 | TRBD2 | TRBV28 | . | CASSLGGGSFYNEQFF | TGTGCCAGCAGCCTAGGCGGCGGGAGCTTCTACAATGAGCAGTTCTTC
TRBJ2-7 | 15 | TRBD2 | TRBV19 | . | CASSILQGLAYEQYF | TGTGCCAGTAGTATTTTGCAGGGACTAGCCTACGAGCAGTACTTC
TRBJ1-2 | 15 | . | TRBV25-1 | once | CASSESARAAYGYTF | TGTGCCAGCAGTGAATCCGCCAGGGCGGCCTATGGCTACACCTTC
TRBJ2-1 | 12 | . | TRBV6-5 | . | CASSYGGNEQFF | TGTGCCAGCAGTTACGGAGGCAATGAGCAGTTCTTC
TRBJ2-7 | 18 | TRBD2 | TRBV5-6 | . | CASSLAGLLAGYSYEQYF | TGTGCCAGCAGCTTGGCGGGGCTGCTAGCGGGATACTCCTACGAGCAGTACTTC
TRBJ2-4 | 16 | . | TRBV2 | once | CASSERDLLAKNIQYF | TGTGCCAGCAGTGAACGGGACTTACTAGCCAAAAACATTCAGTACTTC
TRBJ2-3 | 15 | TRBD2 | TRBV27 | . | CASSRTSGLTDTQYF | TGTGCCAGCAGCCGAACTAGCGGGTTAACAGATACGCAGTATTTT
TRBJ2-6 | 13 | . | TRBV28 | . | CASRSSGANVLTF | TGTGCCAGCAGAAGTAGTGGGGCCAACGTCCTGACTTTC
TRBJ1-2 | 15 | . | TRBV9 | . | CASSVESGGANGYTF | TGTGCCAGCAGCGTAGAGTCGGGGGGCGCGAACGGCTACACCTTC
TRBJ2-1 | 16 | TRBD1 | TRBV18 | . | CASSPATGTGDNEQFF | TGTGCCAGCTCACCAGCTACCGGGACAGGGGACAATGAGCAGTTCTTC
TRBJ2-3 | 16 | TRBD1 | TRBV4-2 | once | CASSQDFRGLADTQYF | TGTGCCAGCAGCCAAGATTTCAGGGGGCTGGCCGATACGCAGTATTTT
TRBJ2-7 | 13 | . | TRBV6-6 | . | CASSQNPQHEQYF | TGTGCCAGCAGTCAGAATCCTCAGCACGAGCAGTACTTC
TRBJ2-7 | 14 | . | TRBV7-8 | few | CASSLGDINYEQYF | TGTGCCAGCAGCTTAGGAGATATAAACTACGAGCAGTACTTC